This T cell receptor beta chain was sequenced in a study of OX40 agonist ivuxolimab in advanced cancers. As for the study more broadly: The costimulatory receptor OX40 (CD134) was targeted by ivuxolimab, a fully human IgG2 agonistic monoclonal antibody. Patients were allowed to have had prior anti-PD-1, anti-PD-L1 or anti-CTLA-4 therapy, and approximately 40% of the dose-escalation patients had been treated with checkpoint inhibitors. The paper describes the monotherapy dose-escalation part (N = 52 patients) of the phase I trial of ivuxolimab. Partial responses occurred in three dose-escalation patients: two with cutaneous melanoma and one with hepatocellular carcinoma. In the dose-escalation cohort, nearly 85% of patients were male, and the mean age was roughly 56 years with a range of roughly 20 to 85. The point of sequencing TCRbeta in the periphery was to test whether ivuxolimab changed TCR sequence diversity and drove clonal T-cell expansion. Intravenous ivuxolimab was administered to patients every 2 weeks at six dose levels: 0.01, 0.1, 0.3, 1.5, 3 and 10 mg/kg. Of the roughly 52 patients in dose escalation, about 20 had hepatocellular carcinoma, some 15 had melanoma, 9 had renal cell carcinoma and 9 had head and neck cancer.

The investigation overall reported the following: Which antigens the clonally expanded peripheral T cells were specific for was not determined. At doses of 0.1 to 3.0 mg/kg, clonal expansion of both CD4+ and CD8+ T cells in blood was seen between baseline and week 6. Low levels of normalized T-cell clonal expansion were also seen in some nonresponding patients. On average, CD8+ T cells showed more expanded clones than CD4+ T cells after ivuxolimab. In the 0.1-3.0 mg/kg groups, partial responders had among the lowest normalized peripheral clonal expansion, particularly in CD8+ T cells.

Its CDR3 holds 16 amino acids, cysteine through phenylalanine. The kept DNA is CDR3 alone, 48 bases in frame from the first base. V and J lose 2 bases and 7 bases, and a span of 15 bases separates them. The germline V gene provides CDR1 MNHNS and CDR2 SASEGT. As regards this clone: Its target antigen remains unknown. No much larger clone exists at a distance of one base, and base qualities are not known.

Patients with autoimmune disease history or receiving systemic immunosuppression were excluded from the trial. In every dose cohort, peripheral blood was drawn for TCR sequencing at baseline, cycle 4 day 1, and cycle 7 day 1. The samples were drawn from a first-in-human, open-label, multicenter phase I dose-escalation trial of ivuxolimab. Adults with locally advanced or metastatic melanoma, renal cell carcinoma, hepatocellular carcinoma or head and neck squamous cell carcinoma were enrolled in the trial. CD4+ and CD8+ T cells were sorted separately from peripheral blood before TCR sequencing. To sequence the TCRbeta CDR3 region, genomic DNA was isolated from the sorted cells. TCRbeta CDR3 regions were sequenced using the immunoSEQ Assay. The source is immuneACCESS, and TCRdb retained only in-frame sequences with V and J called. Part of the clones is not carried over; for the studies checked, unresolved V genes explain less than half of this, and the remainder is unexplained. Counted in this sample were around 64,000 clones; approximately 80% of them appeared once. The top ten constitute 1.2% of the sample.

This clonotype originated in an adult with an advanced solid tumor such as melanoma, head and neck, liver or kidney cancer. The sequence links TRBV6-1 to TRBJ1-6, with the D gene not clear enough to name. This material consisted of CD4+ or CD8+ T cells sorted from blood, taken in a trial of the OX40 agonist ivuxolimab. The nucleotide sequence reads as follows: TGTGCCAGCAGTGAATTTTTGGCACAACCAAATTCACCCCTCCACTTT. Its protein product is CASSEFLAQPNSPLHF.